These 7 T cell receptor beta chains were sequenced from one sample in a study of blood T cell repertoires in COVID-19. Sequencing used immunoSEQ multiplex PCR; TCRdb keeps in-frame clones, though not all of them. This sample carries about 130,000 clones, 90% of them seen once, and the ten largest clones take approximately 5%. The sample taken for sequencing was peripheral blood. The receptors originated from a man in his 60s with COVID-19, enrolled during active disease.

This chain connects TRBV6-4 to TRBJ2-1, with D uncertain. The ends were cut back, 5 bases at V and 2 bases at J, with 7 bases in the middle. The CDR3 has 13 amino acids. Germline CDR1 and CDR2: MRHNA and SNTAGT. CDR3 sequence reads: CASSSEAYNEQFF. CDR3 in DNA: TGTGCCAGCAGTAGCGAGGCCTACAATGAGCAGTTCTTC.

The V gene is TRBV2, the J gene TRBJ1-1; TRBD1 agrees at 9 bases. The CDR3 runs to 15 residues. The J segment lost 7 bases and the V segment lost 5 bases, leaving 11 bases of the junction unmatched. Looked up from germline, CDR1 is SNHLY and CDR2 is FYNNEI. The CDR3 spells CASSSRQGVRFEAFF. The DNA for the CDR3 is TGTGCCAGCAGTTCCAGACAGGGGGTTAGGTTTGAAGCTTTCTTT.

The chain joins TRBV12-3 or TRBV12-4 to TRBJ1-2; no firm D call. Deletions cut 4 bases from V and 7 bases from J, with 13 bases between. This CDR3 spans 13 amino acids. The CDR3 DNA reads as TGTGCCAGCAGTTCCGTTGAGGGAACTGGCTACACCTTC. Its translation is CASSSVEGTGYTF.

The gene calls are TRBV18 and TRBJ1-1; D is undetermined. The CDR3 runs to 13 residues. The V gene lost 6 bases and the J gene lost 4 bases, with 12 bases spanning the gap. The germline V gene has CDR1 KGHSH and CDR2 LQKENI. The CDR3 is CASSLVGGTEAFF. The CDR3 coding sequence is TGTGCCAGCTCCCTAGTCGGTGGCACTGAAGCTTTCTTT.

The rearrangement links TRBV18 to TRBJ1-6, with 8 bases matching TRBD1. Trimming cost V 5 bases and J 6 bases; bases outside gene matches: 12. The CDR3 length is 17 residues. Germline V gene lookup returns CDR1 KGHSH and CDR2 LQKENI. CDR3 region: CASSTDRVVRGNSPLHF. The CDR3 nucleotides are TGTGCCAGCTCAACGGACAGGGTCGTAAGGGGTAATTCACCCCTCCACTTT.

The chain joins TRBV9 to TRBJ2-7; TRBD2 aligns across 11 bases. This CDR3 comprises 15 residues. The J segment lost 4 bases and the V segment lost 3 bases, leaving 6 bases of the junction unmatched. In germline, CDR1 is SGDLS, CDR2 YYNGEE. CDR3 nucleotides: TGTGCCAGCAGCGCGGGACTAGCGGAGGGATACGAGCAGTACTTC. As protein: CASSAGLAEGYEQYF.

This rearrangement joins TRBV6-4 to TRBJ2-2; D is possibly TRBD1 (6 bases). CDR3 length: 13 residues. Per germline, CDR1 MRHNA and CDR2 SNTAGT. The V end lost 10 bases, the J end lost 6 bases, and 15 bases lay between the germline ends. CDR3 in DNA: TGTGCCACCAGCCCAGGGACATCCGGGGAGCTGTTTTTT. Its protein is CATSPGTSGELFF.